Given below is one T cell receptor (beta chain) in context. The CDR3 has 13 residues. CDR1 and CDR2 (germline): SGHAT, FQDESV (reference sequence). V shed 5 bases, J shed 2 bases, and the junction held 2 bases outside the gene matches. The data stem from a study of glioma-infiltrating T cells after dendritic cell vaccination. Study-wide background: Between about 2002 and 2013, patients got autologous tumor lysate-pulsed dendritic cell vaccines.

The primer mix had 60 V beta and 13 J beta primers. Libraries were prepared by immunoSEQ multiplex PCR; TCRdb keeps only in-frame clonotypes and omits some of them. Of 75,000 to 100,000 clones detected, 79% appear once; the ten largest clones hold around 5.4%. This rearrangement joins TRBV11-1 to TRBJ1-1, with 7 bases that match TRBD1. The sequences come from blood, collected before dendritic cell vaccination. The sequence was collected from a human donor with glioblastoma. CDR3 DNA: TGTGCCAGCAGCACAGGGGCCAACACTGAAGCTTTCTTT. Translating gives CASSTGANTEAFF.